The next 25 T cell receptor beta chains were all read from a single sample in a study of T cells after yellow fever vaccination. TCRdb itself ran the 5' RACE reads through MiXCR, one entry per CDR3 protein. The sample has some 550,000 distinct CDR3 sequences; 19% are singletons. The material was PBMCs, obtained 15 days after the yellow fever booster vaccination. These receptors were taken from a young man who received the YFV17D yellow fever vaccine.

This chain connects TRBV7-9 to TRBJ1-5, with a possible D match to TRBD1 (5 bases). The germline gives CDR1 SEHNR, CDR2 FQNEAQ (reference sequence). The CDR3 length is 14 residues. Trimming left V 6 bases short and J 6 bases short, with 15 bases between. The CDR3 loop reads CASSQQESRQPQHF. The CDR3, as DNA: TGTGCCAGCAGTCAACAGGAAAGTCGTCAGCCCCAGCATTTT.

The chain combines TRBV5-1 with TRBJ2-5, with 10 positions matching TRBD1. Germline assignment: CDR1 SGHRS and CDR2 YFSETQ. The CDR3 has 16 residues. Trimming at V came to 6 bases and at J to 1 base, leaving 9 bases not matched to a gene. For the CDR3, the DNA is TGCGCCAGCACCGGGGGGACAGGGGACCTCCAAGAGACCCAGTACTTC. It specifies CASTGGTGDLQETQYF.

V is TRBV6-5 and J is TRBJ2-7; the D gene is possibly TRBD1 (6 bases). Trimming left V 6 bases short and J 0 bases short, with 12 bases between. The CDR3 length is 14 residues. Germline lookup yields CDR1 MNHEY and CDR2 SVGAGI. The DNA of the CDR3 is TGTGCCAGCAGCCGGGACACCAGCTCCTACGAGCAGTACTTC. Amino acid sequence: CASSRDTSSYEQYF.

This clonotype was detected only a few times. V gene TRBV20-1 combines with J gene TRBJ2-2; D is uncertain. Looked up from germline, CDR1 is DFQATT and CDR2 is SNEGSKA (reference sequence). V shed 0 bases and J shed 4 bases, with 12 bases lying between them. CDR3 length: 15 amino acids. The chain's CDR3 is CSARDVLVGTGELFF. The CDR3 DNA sequence: TGCAGTGCTAGAGATGTCCTAGTGGGCACCGGGGAGCTGTTTTTT.

This clonotype was seen a few times. The chain is built from TRBV7-9 and TRBJ2-2, with 7 bases matching TRBD2. The CDR3 totals 15 residues. CDR1 and CDR2 from the germline V gene are SEHNR and FQNEAQ (reference sequence). With 7 bases clipped from V and 5 bases from J, the junction kept 10 bases outside the gene matches. CDR3 coding DNA: TGTGCCAGCACCACGGGGCTAGCGGTTACCGGGGAGCTGTTTTTT. It encodes CASTTGLAVTGELFF.

The genes are TRBV3-1 and TRBJ2-7; the D gene is possibly TRBD2 (6 bases). V lost 4 bases, J lost 4 bases, and 14 bases lay in between. This CDR3 comprises 14 residues. CDR1 is LGHDT, CDR2 YNNKEL, per germline (reference sequence). This CDR3 reads CASSRATSTYEQYF. Written as DNA, the CDR3 is TGTGCCAGCAGCCGCGCCACTAGCACATACGAGCAGTACTTC.

The gene calls are TRBV6-2 or TRBV6-3 and TRBJ2-7; D may be TRBD2 (6 bases). Germline assignment: CDR1 MNHEY and CDR2 SVGEGT. The V gene lost 0 bases and the J gene lost 5 bases, with 11 bases spanning the gap. The CDR3 sequence is 14 residues long. The CDR3, as DNA: TGTGCCAGCAGTTACTCTCTGGAGGGACACGAGCAGTACTTC. Protein product: CASSYSLEGHEQYF.

J is TRBJ2-3 and V is TRBV6-1; TRBD1 or TRBD2 may be the D gene (5 bases each). The ends were cut back, 6 bases at V and 0 bases at J, with 16 bases in the middle. Per germline, CDR1 MNHNS and CDR2 SASEGT. The CDR3 extends over 16 amino acids. CDR3 coding DNA: TGTGCCAGCAGCCCCGGGGCACCTATCAGCACAGATACGCAGTATTTT. This gives the protein CASSPGAPISTDTQYF.

This clonotype appeared a few times. The chain joins TRBV7-2 to TRBJ1-1; unclear D gene. Germline assignment: CDR1 SGHTA and CDR2 FQGNSA. V lost 1 base, J lost 5 bases, and 14 bases lay in between. This CDR3 has 15 residues. CDR3 DNA sequence: TGTGCCAGCAGCTTAGAGGGCCGGGCGTGGACTGAAGCTTTCTTT. Translation: CASSLEGRAWTEAFF.

This clonotype was picked up a small number of times. The V gene is TRBV5-1, the J gene TRBJ2-1; 12 bases align to TRBD1. Germline CDR1 SGHRS, CDR2 YFSETQ. This CDR3 region has 18 residues. The junction had 5 bases not matched to a gene; V was cut back by 1 base and J by 0 bases. The CDR3 here is CASSLKGTGGLSYNEQFF. For the CDR3, the DNA is TGCGCCAGCAGCTTGAAGGGGACAGGGGGCCTCTCCTACAATGAGCAGTTCTTC.

J is TRBJ2-1 and V is TRBV9; 7 bases fit TRBD2. V lost 0 bases to trimming and J lost 9 bases; unmatched junction nucleotides: 0. The CDR3 is made up of 12 amino acids. Germline V CDR1 and CDR2: SGDLS, YYNGEE. The CDR3 protein is CASSVGEGEQFF. CDR3 sequence (DNA): TGTGCCAGCAGCGTAGGGGAGGGTGAGCAGTTCTTC.

This clonotype was observed a few times. One junction end disagrees with the germline gene, perhaps due to a read error. The chain couples TRBV20-1 to TRBJ2-7; 11 positions agree with TRBD1. The CDR3 length is 14 residues. Germline CDR1 reads DFQATT; CDR2 reads SNEGSKA (reference sequence). Here the CDR3 reads CSARGTGGRYEQYF. CDR3 nucleotides: TGCAGTGCGAGAGGGACAGGGGGTCGTTACGAGCAGTACTTC.

This clonotype was seen a handful of times. This chain links TRBV9 with TRBJ2-1; no firm D call. This CDR3 is 12 amino acids long. The V and J ends lost 3 bases and 8 bases respectively, with 9 bases between them. Germline V gene data show CDR1 as SGDLS and CDR2 as YYNGEE. Here the CDR3 DNA reads TGTGCCAGCAGCGAGGGTGGCTATGAGCAGTTCTTC. This encodes CASSEGGYEQFF.

This clonotype showed up just a few times. The chain carries TRBV12-3 or TRBV12-4 and TRBJ1-1, with 7 bases that match TRBD1. V dropped 5 bases and J dropped 6; count of bases not matched to a gene: 9. This CDR3 spans 14 amino acids. CDR3 in DNA: TGTGCCAGCAGTCAAATACAGGGGAAGGCTGAAGCTTTCTTT. Amino acid sequence: CASSQIQGKAEAFF.

V is TRBV5-1 and J is TRBJ2-4, with a weak D call TRBD1 (5 bases). The germline V gene encodes CDR1 SGHRS and CDR2 YFSETQ. V was clipped by 4 bases and J by 9 bases, with 23 bases between them. The CDR3 has 16 residues. CDR3 DNA sequence: TGCGCCAGCAGCCCGCTACGCCCTCAGGGTGACGGCATTCAGTACTTC. This codes for CASSPLRPQGDGIQYF. The variable domain in full, with the rest retrieved from reference TRBV5-1 and TRBJ2-4, is KAGVTQTPRYLIKTRGQQVTLSCSPISGHRSVSWYQQTPGQGLQFLFEYFSETQRNKGNFPGRFSGRQFSNSRSEMNVSTLELGDSALYLCASSPLRPQGDGIQYFGAGTRLSVL.

The V and J genes are TRBV18 and TRBJ2-1; 8 bases match TRBD2. The trim removed 2 bases at V and 5 bases at J, leaving 5 bases unmatched. The length of the CDR3 is 15 residues. Looked up from germline, CDR1 is KGHSH and CDR2 is LQKENI. CDR3 protein: CASSPTAGADNEQFF. DNA for the CDR3: TGTGCCAGCTCACCAACAGCGGGAGCCGACAATGAGCAGTTCTTC.

V is TRBV7-9 and J is TRBJ2-1; a weak D match, TRBD2 (6 bases). Germline CDR1 is SEHNR and CDR2 is FQNEAQ (reference sequence). V lost 5 bases, J lost 7 bases, and 12 bases lay in between. CDR3 length equals 13 residues. CDR3 residues: CASSRIAGNEQFF. In DNA form, the CDR3 reads TGTGCCAGCAGCCGTATCGCGGGAAATGAGCAGTTCTTC. The entire variable domain, with the rest obtained from reference TRBV7-9 and TRBJ2-1, is as follows: DTGVSQNPRHKITKRGQNVTFRCDPISEHNRLYWYRQTLGQGPEFLTYFQNEAQLEKSRLLSDRFSAERPKGSFSTLEIQRTEQGDSAMYLCASSRIAGNEQFFGPGTRLTVL.

This clonotype was observed once. CDR3 in DNA: TGCAGTGCTAGTCCTGACTTAGATACGCAGTATTTT. Its protein is CSASPDLDTQYF. V and J are TRBV20-1 and TRBJ2-3; the D is unclear. Trimming stripped 3 bases from V and 5 bases from J, with 9 bases between. From germline, CDR1 is DFQATT and CDR2 SNEGSKA (reference sequence). The CDR3 is made up of 12 amino acids.

The chain carries TRBV20-1 and TRBJ2-2; the D gene could be TRBD1 or TRBD2 (5 bases each). The CDR3 consists of 14 residues. Germline CDR1 is DFQATT and CDR2 is SNEGSKA (reference sequence). The germline V and J ends were trimmed by 7 bases and 0 bases, with 12 bases remaining between them. As DNA, the CDR3 is TGCAGTGTTAAGGGACGTCCGAACACCGGGGAGCTGTTTTTT. This encodes CSVKGRPNTGELFF.

The V and J genes are TRBV5-1 and TRBJ1-1, with a possible D match to TRBD1 (6 bases). CDR3 size: 14 residues. Germline CDR1 SGHRS, CDR2 YFSETQ. V lost 1 base, J lost 6 bases, and 13 bases lay in between. The CDR3: CASSLRGAPPEAFF. Written as DNA, the CDR3 is TGCGCCAGCAGCTTGCGGGGGGCTCCCCCTGAAGCTTTCTTT.

This clonotype has more than one count but fewer than ten. The chain recombines TRBV4-2 with TRBJ2-1; D possibly uses TRBD1 or TRBD2 (5 bases each). This CDR3 comprises 16 residues. V lost 5 bases, J lost 4 bases, and 18 bases lay in between. Germline V gives CDR1 LGHNA, CDR2 YNFKEQ. CDR3: CASSSVRPGAYNEQFF. The CDR3 bases are TGTGCCAGCAGCTCCGTAAGACCCGGGGCTTACAATGAGCAGTTCTTC.

CDR3 nucleotides: TGTGCCAGCAGTCTCAGTGAGCCCCAGCATTTT. Translated: CASSLSEPQHF. The chain has TRBV12-3 or TRBV12-4 and TRBJ1-5; D gene ambiguous. CDR3 length equals 11 residues. Deletions cut 5 bases from V and 8 bases from J, with 7 bases between.

This clonotype turned up a few times. This chain connects TRBV20-1 to TRBJ2-1; 11 bases align to TRBD2. Looked up from germline, CDR1 is DFQATT and CDR2 is SNEGSKA (reference sequence). The CDR3 consists of 14 residues. V dropped 2 bases and J dropped 7; count of bases not matched to a gene: 4. The CDR3 loop is CSARKLAGDNEQFF. DNA for the CDR3: TGCAGTGCTAGAAAACTAGCGGGAGATAATGAGCAGTTCTTC.

Only a few counts were recorded for this clonotype. The V call is TRBV20-1, the J call TRBJ1-6, with 10 bases lining up with TRBD1. J gave up 4 bases and V 3 bases, and 3 bases lay outside the gene matches. From germline, CDR1 is DFQATT and CDR2 SNEGSKA (reference sequence). There are 15 residues in the CDR3. In nucleotides, the CDR3 is TGCAGTGCTAGGACAGGGGGCAGTTATAATTCACCCCTCCACTTT. This codes for CSARTGGSYNSPLHF.

The chain joins TRBV7-2 to TRBJ2-7; D might be TRBD2 (5 bases). V was shortened by 1 base and J by 3 bases, with 13 bases between the two germline ends. The CDR3 is 15 amino acids. Germline V gene data show CDR1 as SGHTA and CDR2 as FQGNSA. CDR3 in amino acids: CASSLDRDSIYEQYF. The CDR3 DNA reads TGTGCCAGCAGCTTAGACCGGGATTCCATCTACGAGCAGTACTTC.